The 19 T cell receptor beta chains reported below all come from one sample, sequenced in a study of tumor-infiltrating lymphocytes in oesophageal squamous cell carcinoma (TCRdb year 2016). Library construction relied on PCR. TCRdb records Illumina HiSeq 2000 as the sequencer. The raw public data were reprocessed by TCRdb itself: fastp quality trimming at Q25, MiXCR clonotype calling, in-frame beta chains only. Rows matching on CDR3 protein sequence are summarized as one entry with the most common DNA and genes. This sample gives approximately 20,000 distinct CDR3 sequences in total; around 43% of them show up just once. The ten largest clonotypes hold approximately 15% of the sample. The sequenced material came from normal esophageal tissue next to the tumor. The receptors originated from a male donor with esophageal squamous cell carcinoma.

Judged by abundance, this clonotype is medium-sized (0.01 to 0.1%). CDR3 nucleotides: TGTGCCAGCAGCTGCAAGCAGTGGGATACGCAGTATTTT. Its protein is CASSCKQWDTQYF. The genes are TRBV7-3 and TRBJ2-3, with D hard to call. V dropped 4 bases and J dropped 6 bases, with 11 bases sitting between them. Germline V gene lookup returns CDR1 SGHTA and CDR2 FQGTGA. The CDR3 has 13 residues.

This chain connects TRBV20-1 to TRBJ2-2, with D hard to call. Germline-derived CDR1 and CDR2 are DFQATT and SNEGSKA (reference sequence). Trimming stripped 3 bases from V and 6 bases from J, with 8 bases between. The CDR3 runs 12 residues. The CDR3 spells CSASQEPGELFF. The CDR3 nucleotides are TGCAGTGCTAGTCAAGAACCCGGGGAGCTGTTTTTT.

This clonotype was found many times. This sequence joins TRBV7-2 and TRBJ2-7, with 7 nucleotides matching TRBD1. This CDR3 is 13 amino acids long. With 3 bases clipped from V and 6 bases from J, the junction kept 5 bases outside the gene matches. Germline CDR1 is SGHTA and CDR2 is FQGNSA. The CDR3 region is CASSLTGNGEQYF. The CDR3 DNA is TGTGCCAGCAGCTTGACAGGGAATGGCGAGCAGTACTTC.

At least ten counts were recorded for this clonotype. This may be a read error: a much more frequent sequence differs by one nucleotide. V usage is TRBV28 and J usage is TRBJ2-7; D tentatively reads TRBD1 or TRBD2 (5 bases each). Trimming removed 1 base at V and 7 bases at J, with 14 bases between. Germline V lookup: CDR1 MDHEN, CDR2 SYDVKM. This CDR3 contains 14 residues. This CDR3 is CASSLFFGGHEQYF. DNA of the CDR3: TGTGCCAGCAGTTTATTCTTTGGGGGTCATGAGCAGTACTTC.

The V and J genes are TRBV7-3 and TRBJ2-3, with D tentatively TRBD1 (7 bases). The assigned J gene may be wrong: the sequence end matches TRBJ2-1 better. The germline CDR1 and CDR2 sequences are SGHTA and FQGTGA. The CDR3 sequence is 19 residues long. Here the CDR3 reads CASSPGQMWSGMTGAEQFF. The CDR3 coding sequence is TGTGCCAGCAGCCCGGGACAGATGTGGTCAGGGATGACGGGGGCTGAGCAGTTCTTC.

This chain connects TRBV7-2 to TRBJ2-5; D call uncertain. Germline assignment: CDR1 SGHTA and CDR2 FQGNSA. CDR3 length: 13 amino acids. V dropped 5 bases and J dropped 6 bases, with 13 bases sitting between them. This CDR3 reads CASSLVQQQTQYF. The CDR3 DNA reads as TGTGCCAGCAGCCTCGTACAGCAACAGACCCAGTACTTC.

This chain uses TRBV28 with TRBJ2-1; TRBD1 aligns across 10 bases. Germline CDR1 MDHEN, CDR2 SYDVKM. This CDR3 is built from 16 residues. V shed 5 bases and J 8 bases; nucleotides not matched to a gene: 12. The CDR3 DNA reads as TGTGCCAGCAGTCCTCCGGGACAGGGGTTTTTCCATGAGCAGTTCTTC. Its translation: CASSPPGQGFFHEQFF.

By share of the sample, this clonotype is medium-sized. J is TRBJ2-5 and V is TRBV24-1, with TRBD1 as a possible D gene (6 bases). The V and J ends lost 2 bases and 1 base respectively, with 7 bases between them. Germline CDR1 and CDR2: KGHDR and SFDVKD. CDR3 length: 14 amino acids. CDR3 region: CATSDSTGQETQYF. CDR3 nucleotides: TGTGCCACCAGTGATTCGACAGGCCAAGAGACCCAGTACTTC.

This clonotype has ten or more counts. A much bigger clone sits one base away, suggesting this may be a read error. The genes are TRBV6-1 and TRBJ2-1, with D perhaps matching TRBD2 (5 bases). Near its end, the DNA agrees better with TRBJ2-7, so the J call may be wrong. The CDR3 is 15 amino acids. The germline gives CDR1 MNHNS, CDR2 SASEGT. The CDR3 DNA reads TGTGCCAGCAGTCTAGACTACCTCTCCTACAATGAGCAGTACTTC. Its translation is CASSLDYLSYNEQYF.

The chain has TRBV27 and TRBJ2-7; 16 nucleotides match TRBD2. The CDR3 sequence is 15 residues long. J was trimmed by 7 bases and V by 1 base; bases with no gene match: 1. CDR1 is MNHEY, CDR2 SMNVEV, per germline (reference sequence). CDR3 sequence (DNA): TGTGCCAGCAGTTTATGGGGACTAGCGGGAGGGGAGCAGTACTTC. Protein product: CASSLWGLAGGEQYF.

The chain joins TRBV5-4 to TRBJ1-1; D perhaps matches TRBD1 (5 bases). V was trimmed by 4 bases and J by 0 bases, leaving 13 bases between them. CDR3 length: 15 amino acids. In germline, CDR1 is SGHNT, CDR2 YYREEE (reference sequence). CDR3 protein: CASSPRGGVNTEAFF. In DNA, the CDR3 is TGTGCCAGCAGCCCCCGGGGGGGGGTGAACACTGAAGCTTTCTTT.

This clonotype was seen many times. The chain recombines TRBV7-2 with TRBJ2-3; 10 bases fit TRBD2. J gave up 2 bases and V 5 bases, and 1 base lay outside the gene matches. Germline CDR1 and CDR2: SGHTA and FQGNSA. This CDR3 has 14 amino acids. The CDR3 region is CASSTSGNTDTQYF. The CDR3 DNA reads TGTGCCAGCAGCACTAGCGGGAACACAGATACGCAGTATTTT.

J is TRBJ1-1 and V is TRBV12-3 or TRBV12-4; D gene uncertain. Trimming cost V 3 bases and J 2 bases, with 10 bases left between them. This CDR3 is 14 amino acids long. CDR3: CASSFPAGNTEAFF. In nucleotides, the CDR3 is TGTGCCAGCAGTTTCCCGGCGGGAAACACTGAAGCTTTCTTT.

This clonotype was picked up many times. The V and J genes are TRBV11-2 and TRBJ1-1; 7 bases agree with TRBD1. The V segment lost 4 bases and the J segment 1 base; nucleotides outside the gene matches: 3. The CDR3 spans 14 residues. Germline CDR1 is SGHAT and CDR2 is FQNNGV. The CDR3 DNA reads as TGTGCCAGCAGCTCAAGGACAGGGAACACTGAAGCTTTCTTT. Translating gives CASSSRTGNTEAFF.

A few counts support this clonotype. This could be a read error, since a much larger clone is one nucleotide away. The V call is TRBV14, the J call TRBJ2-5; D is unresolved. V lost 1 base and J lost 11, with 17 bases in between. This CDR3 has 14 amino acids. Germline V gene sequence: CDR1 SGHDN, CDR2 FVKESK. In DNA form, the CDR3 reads TGTGCCAGCAGCCAAGTCCTGATTGGGAATGAGCAGTACTTC. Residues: CASSQVLIGNEQYF.

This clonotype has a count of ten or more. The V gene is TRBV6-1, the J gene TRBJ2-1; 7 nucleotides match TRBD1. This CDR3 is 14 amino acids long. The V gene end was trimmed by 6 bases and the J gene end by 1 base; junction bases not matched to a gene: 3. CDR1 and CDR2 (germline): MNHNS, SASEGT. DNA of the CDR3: TGTGCCAGCAGGTCAGGGGGATCCTACAATGAGCAGTTCTTC. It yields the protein CASRSGGSYNEQFF.

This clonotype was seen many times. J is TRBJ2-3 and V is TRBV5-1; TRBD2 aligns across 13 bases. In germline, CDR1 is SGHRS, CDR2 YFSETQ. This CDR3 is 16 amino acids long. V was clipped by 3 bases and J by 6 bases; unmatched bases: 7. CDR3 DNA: TGCGCCAGCAGCTCGCGGACTAGCGGGAGTAAGGATACGCAGTATTTT. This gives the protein CASSSRTSGSKDTQYF.

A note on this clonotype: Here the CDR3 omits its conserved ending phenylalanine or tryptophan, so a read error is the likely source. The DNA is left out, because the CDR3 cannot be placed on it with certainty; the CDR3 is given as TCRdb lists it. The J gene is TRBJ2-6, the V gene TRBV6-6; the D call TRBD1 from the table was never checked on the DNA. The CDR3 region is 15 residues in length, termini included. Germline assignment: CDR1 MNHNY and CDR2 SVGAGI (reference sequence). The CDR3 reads CASSFLNQETQYFGA.

The CDR3 protein is CATLGEGRGAGELYF. The CDR3, as DNA: TGTGCCACCCTTGGTGAGGGGCGAGGCGCCGGGGAGCTGTACTTC. This sequence joins TRBV6-8 and TRBJ2-5; D is tentatively TRBD1 or TRBD2 (5 bases each). This CDR3 contains 15 residues. Trimming removed 10 bases from V and 13 bases from J, with 31 bases in between. The germline CDR1 and CDR2 sequences are MNHGY and SAAAGT.